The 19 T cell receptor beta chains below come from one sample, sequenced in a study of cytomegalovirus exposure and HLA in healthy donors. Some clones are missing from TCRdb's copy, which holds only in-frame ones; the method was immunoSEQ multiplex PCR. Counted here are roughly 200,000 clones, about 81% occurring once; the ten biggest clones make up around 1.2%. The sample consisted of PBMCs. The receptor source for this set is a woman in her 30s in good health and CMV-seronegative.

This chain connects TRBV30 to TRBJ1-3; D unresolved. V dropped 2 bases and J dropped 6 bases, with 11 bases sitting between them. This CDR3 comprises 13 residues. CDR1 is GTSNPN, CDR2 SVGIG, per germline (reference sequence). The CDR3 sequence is CAWSSGRENTIYF. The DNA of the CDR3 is TGTGCCTGGAGTTCTGGGCGCGAAAACACCATATATTTT.

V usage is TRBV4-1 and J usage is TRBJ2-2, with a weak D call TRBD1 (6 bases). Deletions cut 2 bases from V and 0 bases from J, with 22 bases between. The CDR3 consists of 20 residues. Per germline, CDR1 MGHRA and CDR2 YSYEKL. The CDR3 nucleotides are TGCGCCAGCAGCCAATACGGGACAACGCTGGGGAGCGCGAACACCGGGGAGCTGTTTTTT. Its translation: CASSQYGTTLGSANTGELFF.

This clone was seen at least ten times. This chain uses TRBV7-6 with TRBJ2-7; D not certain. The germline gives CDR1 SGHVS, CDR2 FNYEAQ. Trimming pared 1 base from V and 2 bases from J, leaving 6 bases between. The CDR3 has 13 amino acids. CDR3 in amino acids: CASSLDSTYEQYF. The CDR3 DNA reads TGTGCCAGCAGCTTAGACTCCACCTACGAGCAGTACTTC.

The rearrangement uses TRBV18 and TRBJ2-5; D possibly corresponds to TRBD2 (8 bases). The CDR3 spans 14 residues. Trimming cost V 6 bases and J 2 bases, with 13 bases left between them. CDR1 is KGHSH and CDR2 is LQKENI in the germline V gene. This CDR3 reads CASSREGQQETQYF. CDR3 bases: TGTGCCAGCTCTCGGGAGGGACAGCAAGAGACCCAGTACTTC.

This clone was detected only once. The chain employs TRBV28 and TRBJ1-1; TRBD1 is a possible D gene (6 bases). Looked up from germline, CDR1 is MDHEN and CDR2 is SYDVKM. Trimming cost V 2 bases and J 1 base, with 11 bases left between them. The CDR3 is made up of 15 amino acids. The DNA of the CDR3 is TGTGCCAGCAGTTTACTGACCAGGGGGAACACTGAAGCTTTCTTT. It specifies CASSLLTRGNTEAFF.

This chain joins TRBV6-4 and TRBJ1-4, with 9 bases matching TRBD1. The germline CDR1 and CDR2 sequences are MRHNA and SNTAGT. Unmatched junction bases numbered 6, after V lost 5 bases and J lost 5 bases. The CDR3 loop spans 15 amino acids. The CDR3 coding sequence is TGTGCCAGCAGTCACGGGACAGGGCGAAATGAAAAACTGTTTTTT. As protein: CASSHGTGRNEKLFF.

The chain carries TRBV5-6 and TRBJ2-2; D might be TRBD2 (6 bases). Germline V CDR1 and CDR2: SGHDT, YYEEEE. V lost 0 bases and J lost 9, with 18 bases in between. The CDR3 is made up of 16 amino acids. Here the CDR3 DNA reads TGTGCCAGCAGCTTGGTTACTAGAGGACTAAGGCGGGAGCTGTTTTTT. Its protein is CASSLVTRGLRRELFF.

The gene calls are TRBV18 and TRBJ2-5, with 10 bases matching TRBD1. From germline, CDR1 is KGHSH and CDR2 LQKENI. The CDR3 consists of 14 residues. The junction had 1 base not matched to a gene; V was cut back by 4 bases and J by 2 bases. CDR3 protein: CASSRGQGQETQYF. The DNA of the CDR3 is TGTGCCAGCTCACGGGGACAGGGGCAAGAGACCCAGTACTTC.

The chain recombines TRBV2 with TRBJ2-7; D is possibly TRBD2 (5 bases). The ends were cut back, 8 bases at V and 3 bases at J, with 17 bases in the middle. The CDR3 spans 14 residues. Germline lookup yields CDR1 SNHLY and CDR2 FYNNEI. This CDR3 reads CASSLERKDYEQYF. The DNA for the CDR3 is TGTGCCAGCTCCCTTGAGCGGAAGGACTACGAGCAGTACTTC.

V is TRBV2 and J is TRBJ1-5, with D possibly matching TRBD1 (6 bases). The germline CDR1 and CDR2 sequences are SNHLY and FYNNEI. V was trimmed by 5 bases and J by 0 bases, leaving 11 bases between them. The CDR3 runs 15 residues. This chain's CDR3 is CASSQGLYSNQPQHF. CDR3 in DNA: TGTGCCAGCAGTCAGGGGCTCTATAGCAATCAGCCCCAGCATTTT.

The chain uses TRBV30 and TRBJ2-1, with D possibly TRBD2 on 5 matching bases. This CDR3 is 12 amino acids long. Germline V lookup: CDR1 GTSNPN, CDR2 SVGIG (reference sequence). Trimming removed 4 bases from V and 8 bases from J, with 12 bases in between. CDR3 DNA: TGTGCCTGGACTCCCTCGGGGTATGAGCAGTTCTTC. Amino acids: CAWTPSGYEQFF.

This chain's CDR3 is CASSSPGHAYEQYF. In DNA, the CDR3 is TGTGCCAGCAGTTCCCCGGGACACGCTTACGAGCAGTACTTC. The genes are TRBV6-5 and TRBJ2-7, with D possibly being TRBD1 (6 bases). CDR3 size: 14 residues. Trimming pared 4 bases from V and 4 bases from J, leaving 14 bases between. Germline V gene data show CDR1 as MNHEY and CDR2 as SVGAGI.

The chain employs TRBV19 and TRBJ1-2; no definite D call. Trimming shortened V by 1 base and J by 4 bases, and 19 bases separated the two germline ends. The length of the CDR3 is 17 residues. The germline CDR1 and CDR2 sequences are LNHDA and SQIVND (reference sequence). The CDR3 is CASSIVGAGSGFYGYTF. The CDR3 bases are TGTGCCAGTAGTATAGTGGGCGCGGGGAGCGGCTTCTATGGCTACACCTTC.

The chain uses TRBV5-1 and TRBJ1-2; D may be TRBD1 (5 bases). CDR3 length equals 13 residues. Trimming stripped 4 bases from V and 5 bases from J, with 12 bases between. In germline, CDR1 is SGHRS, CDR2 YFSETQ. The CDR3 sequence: CASSPRQSYGYTF. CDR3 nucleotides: TGCGCCAGCAGCCCAAGACAGTCGTATGGCTACACCTTC.

The CDR3 is CASSLFFQAGDLYNEQFF. CDR3 sequence (DNA): TGTGCCAGCAGTTTATTTTTCCAGGCGGGAGATCTCTACAATGAGCAGTTCTTC. The gene calls are TRBV27 and TRBJ2-1, with 7 nucleotides matching TRBD2. This CDR3 has 18 residues. V dropped 1 base and J dropped 3; count of bases not matched to a gene: 12. Germline loops: CDR1 MNHEY, CDR2 SMNVEV (reference sequence).

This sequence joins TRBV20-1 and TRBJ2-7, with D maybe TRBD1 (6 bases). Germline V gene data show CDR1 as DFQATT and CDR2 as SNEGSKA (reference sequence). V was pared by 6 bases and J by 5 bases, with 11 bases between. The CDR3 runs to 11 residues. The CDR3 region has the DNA TGCAGTGCGACAGGCCCCAACGAGCAGTACTTC. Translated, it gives CSATGPNEQYF.

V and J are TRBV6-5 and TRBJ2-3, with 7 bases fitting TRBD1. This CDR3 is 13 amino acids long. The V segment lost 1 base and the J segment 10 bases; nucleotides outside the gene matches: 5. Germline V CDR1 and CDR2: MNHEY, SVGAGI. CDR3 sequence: CASSYFRTGSQYF. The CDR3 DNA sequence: TGTGCCAGCAGTTACTTTAGGACAGGCTCGCAGTATTTT.

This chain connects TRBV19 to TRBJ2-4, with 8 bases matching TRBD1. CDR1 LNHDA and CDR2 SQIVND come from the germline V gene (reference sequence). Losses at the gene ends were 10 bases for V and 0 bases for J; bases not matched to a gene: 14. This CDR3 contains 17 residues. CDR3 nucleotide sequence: TGTGCCAACCCCACCCAAGGACAGGGAGTAGCCAAAAACATTCAGTACTTC. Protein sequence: CANPTQGQGVAKNIQYF.

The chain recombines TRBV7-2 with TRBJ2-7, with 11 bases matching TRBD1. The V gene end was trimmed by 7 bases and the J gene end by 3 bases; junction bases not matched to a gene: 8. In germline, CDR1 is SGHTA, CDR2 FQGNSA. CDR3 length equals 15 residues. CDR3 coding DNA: TGTGCCAGCAATTTCTGGGACAGGGGGAGCTACGAGCAGTACTTC. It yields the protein CASNFWDRGSYEQYF.